Reported below is one T cell receptor (beta chain). Some clones are missing from TCRdb's copy, which holds only in-frame ones; the method was immunoSEQ multiplex PCR. Here the sample spans almost 200,000 clones, around 85% being singletons. This specimen belongs to a study of blood T cell repertoires in COVID-19. Background on the study: The United States, Italy and Spain provided the acute and convalescent COVID-19 samples. The analysed material was cDNA or gDNA that came from T cells, B-cell-depleted T cells, or PBMCs.

The CDR3 is 17 amino acids. Germline lookup yields CDR1 MNHEY and CDR2 SVGEGT. Trimming at V came to 4 bases and at J to 0 bases, leaving 12 bases not matched to a gene. The chain joins TRBV6-2 or TRBV6-3 to TRBJ2-7; 7 bases map to TRBD2. Sequenced input: peripheral blood. This sequence originates from a man aged 55 to 70 with COVID-19, enrolled during active disease. DNA for the CDR3: TGTGCCAGCAGTTCCTATAGCGGGCCCAGCAGCTCCTACGAGCAGTACTTC. Translated, it gives CASSSYSGPSSSYEQYF.